Presented here are 8 T cell receptor beta chains from one specimen sequenced in a study of cytomegalovirus exposure and HLA in healthy donors. In the PCR, 60 Vbeta and 13 Jbeta primers were used. TCRdb keeps only in-frame clones here, not all; method: immunoSEQ multiplex PCR. Of approximately 150,000 clones detected, 70% to 80% appear once; the ten largest clones hold about 4%. Sequencing used PBMCs. The receptors shown here come from a human donor in good health.

The chain recombines TRBV28 with TRBJ2-7; 9 nucleotides agree with TRBD1. The CDR3 has 14 amino acids. Germline loops: CDR1 MDHEN, CDR2 SYDVKM. V trimming: 3 bases; J trimming: 7 bases; junction bases outside the gene matches: 7. As DNA, the CDR3 is TGTGCCAGCAGTTTTTCGTCCGGGACAGGGGAGCAGTACTTC. Its protein is CASSFSSGTGEQYF. Filled out from reference TRBV28 and TRBJ2-7, the complete variable domain reads DVKVTQSSRYLVKRTGEKVFLECVQDMDHENMFWYRQDPGLGLRLIYFSYDVKMKEKGDIPEGYSVSREKKERFSLILESASTNQTSMYLCASSFSSGTGEQYFGPGTRLTVT.

There are a few counts of this clone. Other DNA sequences of this sample code for an identical CDR3. The chain couples TRBV5-6 to TRBJ2-5; D not certain. Between the trimmed V and J ends, which lost 0 bases and 4 bases, there was a span of 4 bases. Per germline, CDR1 SGHDT and CDR2 YYEEEE. The CDR3 is 12 residues long. Written as DNA, the CDR3 is TGTGCCAGCAGCTTGGCGGTAGAGACCCAGTACTTC. Encoded protein: CASSLAVETQYF.

The chain recombines TRBV19 with TRBJ2-6; TRBD1 aligns across 7 bases. Per germline, CDR1 LNHDA and CDR2 SQIVND (reference sequence). The CDR3 loop spans 19 amino acids. The trim removed 6 bases at V and 2 bases at J, leaving 16 bases unmatched. CDR3 sequence: CASRTTLQGSLAGANVLTF. The CDR3 bases are TGTGCCAGTAGGACAACCCTACAGGGGTCTTTGGCTGGGGCCAACGTCCTGACTTTC. Looking up the rest from reference TRBV19 and TRBJ2-6 gives the full variable domain: DGGITQSPKYLFRKEGQNVTLSCEQNLNHDAMYWYRQDPGQGLRLIYYSQIVNDFQKGDIAEGYSVSREKKESFPLTVTSAQKNPTAFYLCASRTTLQGSLAGANVLTFGAGSRLTVL.

The chain couples TRBV5-1 to TRBJ2-7, with TRBD2 matching 15 bases. Per germline, CDR1 SGHRS and CDR2 YFSETQ. V was clipped by 0 bases and J by 9 bases; unmatched bases: 4. The CDR3 is 15 residues long. This chain's CDR3 is CASSLERGLAGGQYF. CDR3 DNA sequence: TGCGCCAGCAGCTTGGAGAGGGGACTAGCGGGAGGGCAGTACTTC.

This clone was seen more than once but under ten times. V is TRBV10-3 and J is TRBJ2-3; D may be TRBD2 (6 bases). The CDR3 covers 15 residues. From germline, CDR1 is ENHRY and CDR2 SYGVKD. V lost 5 bases to trimming and J lost 1 base, with 13 bases between them. CDR3 sequence: CAISLEGRGTDTQYF. The CDR3 region has the DNA TGTGCCATCAGTTTGGAGGGCCGGGGCACAGATACGCAGTATTTT.

V gene TRBV18 combines with J gene TRBJ2-2, with a tentative D call TRBD2 (6 bases). CDR1 KGHSH and CDR2 LQKENI come from the germline V gene. Trimming removed 0 bases from V and 7 bases from J, with 15 bases in between. The CDR3 runs to 16 residues. CDR3 loop: CASSPPTPDGSGELFF. The CDR3 DNA follows: TGTGCCAGCTCACCACCAACACCCGACGGGAGCGGGGAGCTGTTTTTT.

V gene TRBV6-6 combines with J gene TRBJ1-5; D unresolved. V dropped 10 bases and J dropped 0 bases, with 13 bases sitting between them. The CDR3 loop spans 14 amino acids. Germline V lookup: CDR1 MNHNY, CDR2 SVGAGI (reference sequence). In DNA form, the CDR3 reads TGTGCCACTTTGGAGGGATATAGCAATCAGCCCCAGCATTTT. This encodes CATLEGYSNQPQHF.

This clone was observed once. The chain uses TRBV25-1 and TRBJ2-3; D ambiguous. The V gene's germline CDR1 is MGHDK and CDR2 SYGVNS. This CDR3 is 13 amino acids long. The V end was cut by 6 bases, the J end by 6 bases, with 13 bases between. Here the CDR3 reads CASRPPGVDTQYF. DNA for the CDR3: TGTGCCAGCAGGCCTCCAGGTGTGGATACGCAGTATTTT. The full variable domain, its missing parts supplied by reference TRBV25-1 and TRBJ2-3, is EADIYQTPRYLVIGTGKKITLECSQTMGHDKMYWYQQDPGMELHLIHYSYGVNSTEKGDLSSESTVSRIRTEHFPLTLESARPSHTSQYLCASRPPGVDTQYFGPGTRLTVL.